This TCR beta chain was observed in a study of Graves' ophthalmopathy and Graves' hyperthyroidism. Study summary: Upon initial diagnosis and before any treatment, peripheral blood was collected. Whole-study results and caveats: Appearing in blood as well were most expanded thyroid clonotypes above 0.001 frequency.

Hyperthyroidism was classified as stable if no ophthalmopathy occurred within 18 months of follow-up. PBMCs had their origin in fresh peripheral blood (around 10 ml). Researchers took RNA transcripts and amplified TCR beta CDR3 regions from them. Second-round multiplex PCR came after a first-round RT-PCR that employed HTBI primers. MiXCR, run by TCRdb on the multiplex PCR reads, gives a single entry per CDR3 protein. The table has some 360,000 distinct CDR3 sequences, roughly 17% seen once. This clonotype was observed many times. What it binds is unknown. Germline V gene lookup returns CDR1 DFQATT and CDR2 SNEGSKA (reference sequence). Between the trimmed V and J ends, which lost 5 bases and 0 bases, there was a span of 14 bases. This CDR3 is built from 14 residues.

Sequencing was carried out using peripheral blood. This rearrangement joins TRBV20-1 to TRBJ2-7; D gene ambiguous. The source is an adult woman with stable Graves' hyperthyroidism. For the CDR3, the DNA is TGCAGTGCTGTTCAGGACCCAATCTCCTACGAGCAGTACTTC. Protein product: CSAVQDPISYEQYF.